This entry features one TCR beta chain sequence. Antigen: not known. This sample includes further DNA sequences coding for the same CDR3. The CDR3 sequence is 15 residues long. CDR1 SGHDT and CDR2 YYEEEE come from the germline V gene. Trimming shortened V by 0 bases and J by 0 bases, and 7 bases separated the two germline ends. The sample belongs to a study of CD4 T cells in relation to SARS-CoV-2 and coronaviruses. Study-level background: TCR beta CDR3s were sequenced after approximately 11-day antigen culture of PBMCs.

Unexposed donor CD4+ T cells date from about 2010-2019, before the COVID-19 pandemic. Isolation of CD4+ T cells took place after less than 11 days in culture. Libraries were prepared by immunoSEQ multiplex PCR; TCRdb keeps only in-frame clonotypes and omits some of them. Here the sample spans around 25,000 clones, over 60% being singletons. Study-wide points: No donor gave both pre-pandemic and post-infection samples. In roughly 61% of donors, memory CD4+ clonotypes crossrecognized SARS-CoV-2 and at least one common cold coronavirus spike.

Sequencing was performed on CD4+ T cells from PBMCs, cultured in vitro. The genes are TRBV5-6 and TRBJ1-5, with D possibly TRBD1 on 5 matching bases. This clonotype was sampled from a human donor in good health. In DNA form, the CDR3 reads TGTGCCAGCAGCTTGGGGGGCTATAGCAATCAGCCCCAGCATTTT. Protein: CASSLGGYSNQPQHF.